This T cell receptor beta chain was identified during a study of blood T cell repertoires in COVID-19. Study as a whole: COVID-19 samples from acute and convalescent phases originated in the United States, Italy and Spain. PBMCs, B-cell-depleted T cells, or T cells were the source of the cDNA or gDNA that made up the material.

Authors' methods: By means of reference gene primer amplification, nucleated cell counts were estimated. The table came from immunoSEQ multiplex PCR; TCRdb's copy has only in-frame clones and leaves some out. V, J and clone size derive from that table, while D and trimming were established from the DNA sequence. The sample includes about 160,000 clones, about 84% of them seen just once. V dropped 4 bases and J dropped 8; count of bases not matched to a gene: 6. The germline V gene has CDR1 SGHDT and CDR2 YYEEEE. CDR3 length: 15 residues. This clone was observed once. Specimen: PBMCs or T cells enriched from blood (not recorded which). J is TRBJ2-1 and V is TRBV5-6, with 13 positions matching TRBD2. The sequence derives from a woman between 40 and 55 years old with acute COVID-19. Here the CDR3 reads CASSAWTSGSDEQFF. The DNA of the CDR3 is TGTGCCAGCAGCGCCTGGACTAGCGGGAGCGATGAGCAGTTCTTC.